The 31 T cell receptor beta chains listed next were all sequenced from one sample in a study of blood T cell repertoires in COVID-19. The assay was immunoSEQ multiplex PCR, and TCRdb's table has in-frame clones only and misses some. The table has roughly 150,000 clones, approximately 87% seen once; the top ten hold 10%. Sequenced sample: peripheral blood. These receptors all come from a woman aged 65 to 85 with COVID-19, enrolled during active disease.

This clone occurred a few times. The rearrangement joins TRBV28 to TRBJ1-5, with D possibly TRBD1 on 6 matching bases. This CDR3 has 16 residues. Germline CDR1 is MDHEN and CDR2 is SYDVKM. The ends were cut back, 7 bases at V and 0 bases at J, with 16 bases in the middle. The CDR3: CASTILGGVSNQPQHF. The CDR3 DNA reads as TGTGCCAGCACCATCCTAGGGGGTGTTAGCAATCAGCCCCAGCATTTT.

The rearrangement joins TRBV2 to TRBJ2-3; 9 bases are a match to TRBD2. V was pared by 5 bases and J by 2 bases, with 5 bases of the junction left unmatched. CDR3 length equals 15 residues. Germline-derived CDR1 and CDR2 are SNHLY and FYNNEI. The CDR3 region has the DNA TGTGCCAGCAGTTCCGGGACTAGCTTCACAGATACGCAGTATTTT. Translated, it gives CASSSGTSFTDTQYF. Full variable domain (remainder filled in from reference TRBV2 and TRBJ2-3): EPEVTQTPSHQVTQMGQEVILRCVPISNHLYFYWYRQILGQKVEFLVSFYNNEISEKSEIFDDQFSVERPDGSNFTLKIRSTKLEDSAMYFCASSSGTSFTDTQYFGPGTRLTVL.

V usage is TRBV6-5 and J usage is TRBJ1-6, with D perhaps matching TRBD1 (5 bases). V was trimmed by 2 bases and J by 6 bases, leaving 5 bases between them. CDR3 length: 13 residues. Germline CDR1 reads MNHEY; CDR2 reads SVGAGI. The CDR3 is CASSYDSNSPLHF. The DNA for the CDR3 is TGTGCCAGCAGTTACGACAGTAATTCACCCCTCCACTTT.

The rearrangement joins TRBV30 to TRBJ2-1; tentative D call: TRBD1 (6 bases). The germline V gene encodes CDR1 GTSNPN and CDR2 SVGIG (reference sequence). The CDR3 consists of 13 residues. Trimming took off 5 bases at V and 6 bases at J, with 14 bases between the two ends. This CDR3 reads CAWSRGVGNEQFF. Here the CDR3 DNA reads TGTGCCTGGTCCAGGGGAGTGGGCAATGAGCAGTTCTTC.

The CDR3 bases are TGCGCCAGCAGCTTGCTTATTCGGGGGAACACTGAAGCTTTCTTT. Protein: CASSLLIRGNTEAFF. The chain couples TRBV5-1 to TRBJ1-1; D remains ambiguous. Germline V CDR1 and CDR2: SGHRS, YFSETQ. This CDR3 comprises 15 residues. The V end lost 1 base, the J end lost 1 base, and 11 bases lay between the germline ends.

This chain connects TRBV5-4 to TRBJ2-1; D ambiguous. Germline lookup yields CDR1 SGHNT and CDR2 YYREEE (reference sequence). Trimming cost V 4 bases and J 3 bases, with 14 bases left between them. The CDR3 contains 15 residues. Written as DNA, the CDR3 is TGTGCCAGCAGCCCTAACCGTGCCCTCTACAATGAGCAGTTCTTC. Translated: CASSPNRALYNEQFF.

The chain links TRBV7-3 to TRBJ2-2; D gene uncertain. V was pared by 5 bases and J by 4 bases, with 14 bases between. Germline V lookup: CDR1 SGHTA, CDR2 FQGTGA. This CDR3 has 15 residues. Here the CDR3 reads CASSPLQSPTGELFF. CDR3 nucleotide sequence: TGTGCCAGCAGCCCTCTCCAGTCCCCCACCGGGGAGCTGTTTTTT.

The rearrangement joins TRBV7-9 to TRBJ2-5; TRBD1 agrees at 7 bases. This CDR3 contains 15 residues. The J segment lost 2 bases and the V segment lost 0 bases, leaving 3 bases of the junction unmatched. The germline V gene encodes CDR1 SEHNR and CDR2 FQNEAQ (reference sequence). CDR3 DNA sequence: TGTGCCAGCAGCTTAGCGGGCAGGGGGCAAGAGACCCAGTACTTC. Translating gives CASSLAGRGQETQYF.

This chain joins TRBV7-9 and TRBJ1-3, with 7 bases fitting TRBD1. This CDR3 comprises 15 residues. Germline values: CDR1 SEHNR, CDR2 FQNEAQ (reference sequence). The V segment lost 5 bases and the J segment 6 bases; nucleotides outside the gene matches: 10. Written as DNA, the CDR3 is TGTGCCAGCAGCCTCCGACAGGGTGGCGTAAACACCATATATTTT. Translation gives CASSLRQGGVNTIYF.

V is TRBV21-1 and J is TRBJ1-5. TRBV21-1 is described as a pseudogene. CDR3 length: 14 residues. The CDR3: CASSARDFNQPQHF. The CDR3 region has the DNA TGTGCCAGCAGCGCTCGGGATTTCAATCAGCCCCAGCATTTT.

J is TRBJ1-2 and V is TRBV7-2; tentatively, D is TRBD1 (5 bases). CDR3 size: 15 residues. Germline V lookup: CDR1 SGHTA, CDR2 FQGNSA. With 1 base removed from V and 6 bases from J, the gap between germline ends came to 15 bases. CDR3 protein: CASSLGGSGSHGYTF. CDR3 DNA: TGTGCCAGCAGCTTAGGGGGTTCAGGGTCACATGGCTACACCTTC.

This chain joins TRBV5-1 and TRBJ2-7, with 8 bases lining up with TRBD2. The CDR3 consists of 15 residues. The V segment lost 0 bases and the J segment 4 bases; nucleotides outside the gene matches: 6. Germline V gene lookup returns CDR1 SGHRS and CDR2 YFSETQ. The CDR3 reads CASSLETGGGYEQYF. CDR3 DNA: TGCGCCAGCAGCTTGGAGACGGGAGGGGGGTACGAGCAGTACTTC.

This clone has a single count. Here the CDR3 DNA reads TGTGCCAGCAGCAATAGGTACGGGGTGATTTCCTACGAGCAGTACTTC. Protein: CASSNRYGVISYEQYF. The genes are TRBV21-1 and TRBJ2-7; the D call of TRBD2 is as the table states it, not checked on the DNA. TRBV21-1 is a recognized pseudogene. This CDR3 spans 16 amino acids.

The chain joins TRBV30 to TRBJ2-3, with TRBD1 as a possible D gene (6 bases). The germline V gene encodes CDR1 GTSNPN and CDR2 SVGIG (reference sequence). Trimming removed 3 bases at V and 3 bases at J, with 19 bases between. There are 16 residues in the CDR3. In nucleotides, the CDR3 is TGTGCCTGGAGCCGCGATGACAGGATTGGTACAGATACGCAGTATTTT. It encodes CAWSRDDRIGTDTQYF.

This rearrangement joins TRBV5-4 to TRBJ2-1, with 9 bases matching TRBD2. Per germline, CDR1 SGHNT and CDR2 YYREEE (reference sequence). This CDR3 contains 14 residues. The J segment lost 10 bases and the V segment lost 4 bases, leaving 9 bases of the junction unmatched. CDR3 sequence: CASSLKRGAGEQFF. The CDR3 region has the DNA TGTGCCAGCAGCCTGAAGCGGGGGGCGGGAGAGCAGTTCTTC. The variable domain in full, completed from reference TRBV5-4 and TRBJ2-1, reads ETGVTQSPTHLIKTRGQQVTLRCSSQSGHNTVSWYQQALGQGPQFIFQYYREEENGRGNFPPRFSGLQFPNYSSELNVNALELDDSALYLCASSLKRGAGEQFFGPGTRLTVL.

This clone was counted between two and nine times. The rearrangement links TRBV2 to TRBJ2-2; the D is unclear. The germline gives CDR1 SNHLY, CDR2 FYNNEI. Trimming took 6 bases from V and 1 from J, leaving 12 bases between them. The CDR3 sequence is 15 residues long. The CDR3 sequence is CASRGASQNTGELFF. DNA for the CDR3: TGTGCCAGCAGGGGCGCAAGCCAGAACACCGGGGAGCTGTTTTTT.

The chain couples TRBV6-2 or TRBV6-3 to TRBJ2-3; possibly TRBD2 for D (6 bases). The CDR3 consists of 16 residues. CDR1 is MNHEY and CDR2 is SVGEGT in the germline V gene. The V end was cut by 5 bases, the J end by 2 bases, with 17 bases between. The CDR3 bases are TGTGCCAGCAGTCCCGGGACTGACTTCTTCACAGATACGCAGTATTTT. Amino acid sequence: CASSPGTDFFTDTQYF.

V usage is TRBV28 and J usage is TRBJ2-3, with 7 bases matching TRBD1. Germline V gives CDR1 MDHEN, CDR2 SYDVKM. CDR3 length: 16 residues. The V gene end was trimmed by 6 bases and the J gene end by 1 base; junction bases not matched to a gene: 10. The CDR3 spells CASSLNRGIGTDTQYF. CDR3 coding DNA: TGTGCCAGCAGCCTTAACAGGGGAATCGGCACAGATACGCAGTATTTT.

This chain uses TRBV14 with TRBJ2-2; 13 bases map to TRBD2. V lost 4 bases, J lost 5 bases, and 7 bases stayed unmatched. Germline V gives CDR1 SGHDN, CDR2 FVKESK. The CDR3 covers 17 residues. The CDR3 reads CASSPGTSGVWTGELFF. In DNA form, the CDR3 reads TGTGCCAGCAGCCCCGGGACTAGCGGGGTCTGGACCGGGGAGCTGTTTTTT.

This sequence joins TRBV7-8 and TRBJ1-2; D unclear. This CDR3 spans 14 amino acids. V was cut by 3 bases and J by 7 bases, with 15 bases left in between. The V gene's germline CDR1 is SGHVS and CDR2 FQNEAQ. The CDR3 nucleotides are TGTGCCAGCAGCTTTTTGGCCTCAGACATTGGCTACACCTTC. Translation: CASSFLASDIGYTF.

The chain couples TRBV7-2 to TRBJ2-5; the match to TRBD2 covers 8 bases. CDR1 is SGHTA, CDR2 FQGNSA, per germline. J was trimmed by 2 bases and V by 5 bases; bases with no gene match: 7. The CDR3 is 15 residues long. Written as DNA, the CDR3 is TGTGCCAGCAGCCCCTCGGCGGGGGGACAAGAGACCCAGTACTTC. Its translation is CASSPSAGGQETQYF.

This clone was seen a single time. The chain combines TRBV7-8 with TRBJ2-6; TRBD1 agrees at 8 bases. Germline V gene data show CDR1 as SGHVS and CDR2 as FQNEAQ. The CDR3 runs 19 residues. After removal of 2 bases from V and 2 bases from J, the junction contained 11 bases not matched to a gene. The CDR3 DNA reads TGTGCCAGCAGCTTAAAAGGACCATCCAGGGGGCCTGGGGCCAACGTCCTGACTTTC. This sequence encodes CASSLKGPSRGPGANVLTF.

This clone appeared once. The rearrangement uses TRBV2 and TRBJ1-5; D is perhaps TRBD1 (5 bases). The V end was cut by 4 bases, the J end by 3 bases, with 10 bases between. Per the germline V gene, CDR1 is SNHLY and CDR2 is FYNNEI. The length of the CDR3 is 14 residues. The CDR3 reads CASSVSRVNQPQHF. The DNA of the CDR3 is TGTGCCAGCAGTGTCAGCAGGGTCAATCAGCCCCAGCATTTT.

The chain is built from TRBV15 and TRBJ2-2, with 8 bases lining up with TRBD1. Trimming at V came to 1 base and at J to 4 bases, leaving 2 bases not matched to a gene. Looked up from germline, CDR1 is LNHNV and CDR2 is YYDKDF (reference sequence). The CDR3 is made up of 15 amino acids. The CDR3, as DNA: TGTGCCACCAGCAGAGGGGGGACAGGCACCGGGGAGCTGTTTTTT. Its translation: CATSRGGTGTGELFF.

V and J are TRBV5-4 and TRBJ2-7, with a possible D match to TRBD2 (5 bases). The length of the CDR3 is 14 residues. The germline V gene has CDR1 SGHNT and CDR2 YYREEE (reference sequence). Trimming took off 4 bases at V and 2 bases at J, with 13 bases between the two ends. This CDR3 reads CASSPEADTYEQYF. The CDR3 nucleotides are TGTGCCAGCAGCCCGGAGGCCGATACCTACGAGCAGTACTTC.

V and J are TRBV5-1 and TRBJ1-1; D not resolved. The CDR3 covers 16 residues. The germline V gene encodes CDR1 SGHRS and CDR2 YFSETQ. Trimming removed 2 bases at V and 1 base at J, with 15 bases between. The CDR3 sequence: CASSFRPISRNTEAFF. DNA for the CDR3: TGCGCCAGCAGCTTCAGGCCTATTTCTCGGAACACTGAAGCTTTCTTT.

V and J are TRBV7-8 and TRBJ2-7; no clear D gene. The CDR3 contains 14 residues. V was shortened by 4 bases and J by 2 bases, with 12 bases between the two germline ends. Looked up from germline, CDR1 is SGHVS and CDR2 is FQNEAQ. The CDR3 DNA sequence: TGTGCCAGCAGCTCAGGCAACAGACCCTACGAGCAGTACTTC. This gives the protein CASSSGNRPYEQYF.

The chain carries TRBV7-8 and TRBJ2-7, with D tentatively TRBD2 (7 bases). V lost 0 bases to trimming and J lost 0 bases, with 15 bases between them. CDR3 length: 17 amino acids. Germline V lookup: CDR1 SGHVS, CDR2 FQNEAQ. The chain's CDR3 is CASSLAHGGLSSYEQYF. The CDR3 nucleotides read TGTGCCAGCAGCTTAGCGCACGGGGGGCTAAGCTCCTACGAGCAGTACTTC.

This clone was observed once. The DNA for the CDR3 is TGTGCCAGCAGTGCTCGACAGATTAATTCACCCCTCCACTTT. Translation: CASSARQINSPLHF. J is TRBJ1-6 and V is TRBV2; D is possibly TRBD1 (5 bases). Trimming left V 4 bases short and J 6 bases short, with 10 bases between. Germline CDR1 SNHLY, CDR2 FYNNEI. The CDR3 spans 14 residues.

The chain combines TRBV5-5 with TRBJ1-2; D gene ambiguous. Germline CDR1 is SGHKS and CDR2 is YYEKEE (reference sequence). The CDR3 extends over 16 amino acids. The ends were cut back, 1 base at V and 0 bases at J, with 13 bases in the middle. The CDR3 DNA sequence: TGTGCCAGCAGCTTGTACCTGACTGTAGCTAACTATGGCTACACCTTC. Translating it yields CASSLYLTVANYGYTF.

The rearrangement joins TRBV2 to TRBJ1-1; 8 positions agree with TRBD1. This CDR3 is 14 amino acids long. Germline V gene data show CDR1 as SNHLY and CDR2 as FYNNEI. Unmatched junction bases numbered 4, after V lost 5 bases and J lost 2 bases. The chain's CDR3 is CASSPDRGNTEAFF. The CDR3 DNA reads TGTGCCAGCAGTCCAGACAGGGGAAACACTGAAGCTTTCTTT.